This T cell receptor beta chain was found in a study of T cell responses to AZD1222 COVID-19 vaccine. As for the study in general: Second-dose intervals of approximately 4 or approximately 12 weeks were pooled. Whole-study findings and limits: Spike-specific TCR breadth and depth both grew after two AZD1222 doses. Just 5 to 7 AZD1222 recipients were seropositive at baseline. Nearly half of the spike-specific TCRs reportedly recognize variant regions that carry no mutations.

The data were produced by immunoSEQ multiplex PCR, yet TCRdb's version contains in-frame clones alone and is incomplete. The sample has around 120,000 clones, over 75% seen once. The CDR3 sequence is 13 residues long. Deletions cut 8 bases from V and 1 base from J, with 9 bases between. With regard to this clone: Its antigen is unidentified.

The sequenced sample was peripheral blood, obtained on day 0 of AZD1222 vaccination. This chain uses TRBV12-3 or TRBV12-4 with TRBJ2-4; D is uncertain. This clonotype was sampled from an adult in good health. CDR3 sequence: CASAERAKNIQYF. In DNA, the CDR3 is TGTGCCAGCGCGGAGAGGGCCAAAAACATTCAGTACTTC.